These T cell receptor beta chains were read from a single sample in a study of blood T cell repertoires in COVID-19. The assay was immunoSEQ multiplex PCR, and TCRdb's table has in-frame clones only and misses some. This sample carries tens of thousands of clones, about 83% of them seen once, and the ten largest clones take about 25%. Specimen: peripheral blood. Receptors were obtained from a human donor in a cohort sampled during active COVID-19. CDR3s include the opening cysteine and the closing phenylalanine or tryptophan. The D gene is left open where the match is weak. Expanded clones get a size class; other rows say once, few or many, or leave the size out.

abundance,d_gene,v_gene,j_gene,CDR3aa,CDR3nt
.,TRBD1,TRBV7-8,TRBJ1-5,CASSLRQGSHQPQHF,TGTGCCAGCAGCTTACGACAGGGGTCCCATCAGCCCCAGCATTTT
.,.,TRBV28,TRBJ1-6,CASSRNSPLHF,TGTGCCAGCAGTCGGAATTCACCCCTCCACTTT
.,.,TRBV7-8,TRBJ2-3,CASSLSSGTDTQYF,TGTGCCAGCAGCCTCTCCTCTGGCACAGATACGCAGTATTTT
.,TRBD2,TRBV4-1,TRBJ2-3,CASSLTSGGGTDTQYF,TGCGCCAGCAGCCTCACTAGCGGGGGCGGCACAGATACGCAGTATTTT
.,.,TRBV7-2,TRBJ2-7,CASSLAAAYEQYF,TGTGCCAGCAGCTTAGCGGCTGCATACGAGCAGTACTTC
.,.,TRBV6-2/TRBV6-3,TRBJ2-7,CASSFLDSYEQYF,TGTGCCAGCAGTTTCTTGGACAGCTACGAGCAGTACTTC
.,.,TRBV6-1,TRBJ2-7,CASSEGLAENSYEQYF,TGTGCCAGCAGTGAAGGACTGGCAGAGAACTCCTACGAGCAGTACTTC
.,TRBD1,TRBV6-5,TRBJ1-3,CASSRQGLSGNTIYF,TGTGCCAGCAGCCGACAGGGGCTTTCGGGAAACACCATATATTTT
.,TRBD2,TRBV4-3,TRBJ2-1,CASTKGLAGENEQFF,TGCGCCAGCACCAAGGGACTAGCGGGAGAGAATGAGCAGTTCTTC
.,TRBD1,TRBV6-2/TRBV6-3,TRBJ2-2,CASSLTGQGRVLFF,TGTGCCAGCAGTCTCACGGGACAGGGGAGGGTGCTGTTTTTT
few,.,TRBV7-9,TRBJ2-5,CASSSPGLETQYF,TGTGCCAGCAGCTCCCCGGGATTGGAGACCCAGTACTTC
.,.,TRBV11-2,TRBJ1-2,CASSLGGGRRYGYTF,TGTGCCAGCAGCTTAGGCGGGGGGCGACGGTATGGCTACACCTTC
.,.,TRBV28,TRBJ2-7,CAGGTQYEQYF,TGTGCCGGTGGGACTCAATACGAGCAGTACTTC